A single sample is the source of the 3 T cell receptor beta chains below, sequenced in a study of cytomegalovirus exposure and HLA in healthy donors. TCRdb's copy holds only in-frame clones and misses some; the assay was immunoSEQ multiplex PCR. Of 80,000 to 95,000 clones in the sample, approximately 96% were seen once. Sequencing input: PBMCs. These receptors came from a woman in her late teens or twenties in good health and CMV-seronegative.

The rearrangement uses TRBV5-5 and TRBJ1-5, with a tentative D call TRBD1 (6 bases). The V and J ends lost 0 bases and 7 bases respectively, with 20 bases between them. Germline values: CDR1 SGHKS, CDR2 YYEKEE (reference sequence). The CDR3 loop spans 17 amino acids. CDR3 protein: CASSLAGSYRVGQPQHF. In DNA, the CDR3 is TGTGCCAGCAGCTTGGCGGGGTCTTACAGGGTCGGCCAGCCCCAGCATTTT.

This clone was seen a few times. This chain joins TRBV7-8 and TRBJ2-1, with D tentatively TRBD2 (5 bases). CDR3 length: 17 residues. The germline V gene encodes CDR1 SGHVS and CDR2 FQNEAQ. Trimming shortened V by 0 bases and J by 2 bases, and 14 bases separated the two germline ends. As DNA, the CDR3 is TGTGCCAGCAGCTTAGCGGGAGTAGCCCCAACCTACAATGAGCAGTTCTTC. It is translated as CASSLAGVAPTYNEQFF.

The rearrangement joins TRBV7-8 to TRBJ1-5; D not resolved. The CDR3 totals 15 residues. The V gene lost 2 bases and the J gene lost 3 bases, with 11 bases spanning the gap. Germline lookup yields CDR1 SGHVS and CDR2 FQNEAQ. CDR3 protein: CASSLSEGPNQPQHF. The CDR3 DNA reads TGTGCCAGCAGCTTATCTGAGGGTCCCAATCAGCCCCAGCATTTT. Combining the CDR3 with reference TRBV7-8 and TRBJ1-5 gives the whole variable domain GAGVSQSPRYKVAKRGQDVALRCDPISGHVSLFWYQQALGQGPEFLTYFQNEAQLDKSGLPSDRFFAERPEGSVSTLKIQRTQQEDSAVYLCASSLSEGPNQPQHFGDGTRLSIL.